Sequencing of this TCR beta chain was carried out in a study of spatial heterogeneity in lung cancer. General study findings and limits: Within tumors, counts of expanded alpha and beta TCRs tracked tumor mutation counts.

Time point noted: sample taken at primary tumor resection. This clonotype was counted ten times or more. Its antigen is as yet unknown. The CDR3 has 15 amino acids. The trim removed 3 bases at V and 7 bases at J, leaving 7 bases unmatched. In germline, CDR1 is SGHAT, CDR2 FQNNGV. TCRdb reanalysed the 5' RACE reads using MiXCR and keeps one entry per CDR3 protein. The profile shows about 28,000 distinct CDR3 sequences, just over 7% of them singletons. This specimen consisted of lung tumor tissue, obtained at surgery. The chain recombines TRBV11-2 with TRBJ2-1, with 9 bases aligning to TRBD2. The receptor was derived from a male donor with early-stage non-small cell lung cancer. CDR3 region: CASSLNSGGLNEQFF. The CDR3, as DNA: TGTGCCAGCAGCTTGAATAGCGGGGGCCTAAATGAGCAGTTCTTC.